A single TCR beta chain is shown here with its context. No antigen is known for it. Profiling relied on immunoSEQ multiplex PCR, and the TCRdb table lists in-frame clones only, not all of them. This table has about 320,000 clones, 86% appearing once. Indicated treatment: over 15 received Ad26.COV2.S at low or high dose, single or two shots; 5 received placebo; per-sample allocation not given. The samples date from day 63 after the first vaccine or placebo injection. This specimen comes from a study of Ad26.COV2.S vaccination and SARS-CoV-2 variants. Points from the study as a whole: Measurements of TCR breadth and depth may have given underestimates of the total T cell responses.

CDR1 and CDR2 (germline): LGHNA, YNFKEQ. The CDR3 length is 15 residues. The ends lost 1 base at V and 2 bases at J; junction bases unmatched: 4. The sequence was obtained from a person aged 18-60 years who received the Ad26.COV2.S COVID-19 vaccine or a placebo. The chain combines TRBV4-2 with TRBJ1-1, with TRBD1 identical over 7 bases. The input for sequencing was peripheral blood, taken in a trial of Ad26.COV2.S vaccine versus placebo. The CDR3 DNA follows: TGTGCCAGCAGCCAAGGGGACAGAATAAACACTGAAGCTTTCTTT. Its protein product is CASSQGDRINTEAFF.